This TCR beta chain was captured by sequencing in a study of T cells in Graves' hyperthyroidism and ophthalmopathy. This clonotype was picked up many times. No antigen is known for it. The study included ophthalmopathy patients with Clinical Activity Score at least 3, NOSPECS grade at least 4 and duration under 3 months. Investigators excluded patients with uncontrolled infection, other autoimmune disease, pregnancy or lactation. Points from the study as a whole: Model-based prediction identified ophthalmopathy a median 6.5 months prior to its onset.

This CDR3 spans 14 amino acids. Germline lookup yields CDR1 KGHSH and CDR2 LQKENI. Trimming removed 9 bases from V and 1 base from J, with 15 bases in between. There were TCR beta CDR3 regions amplified from RNA transcripts. When the TCR CDR3 underwent first-round RT-PCR, the HTBI primer set was used. TCRdb ran MiXCR on the multiplex PCR reads and lists one entry per CDR3 protein. The table has about 600,000 distinct CDR3 sequences, 13% to 15% seen once; the top ten hold roughly an eighth. The origin of this receptor is a woman aged 45-60 years with Graves' ophthalmopathy. This chain uses TRBV18 with TRBJ2-5; the D gene is possibly TRBD1 (5 bases). The source material was blood. Here the CDR3 reads CASSPLDSQETQYF. In DNA, the CDR3 is TGTGCCAGTAGTCCTCTTGACAGCCAAGAGACCCAGTACTTC.